This entry features one T cell receptor (beta chain) sequence. This record belongs to a study of blood T cell repertoires in COVID-19. In germline, CDR1 is SGHVS, CDR2 FQNEAQ. The CDR3 loop spans 16 amino acids. The junction had 5 bases not matched to a gene; V was cut back by 3 bases and J by 5 bases. Method: immunoSEQ multiplex PCR; TCRdb's copy keeps in-frame clones and lacks some. Found here are about 100,000 clones, over 75% of them singletons; the top ten hold around 10%. The TCR sequence derives from a man older than 75 with acute or convalescent COVID-19. The chain couples TRBV7-8 to TRBJ1-4, with 11 bases identical to TRBD1. Material for sequencing was peripheral blood. In nucleotides, the CDR3 is TGTGCCAGCAGCTTCGGACAGGGGGCTAGGAATGAAAAACTGTTTTTT. Amino acids: CASSFGQGARNEKLFF.